This record concerns one T cell receptor (beta chain) sequence. Its antigen is unidentified. This specimen belongs to a study of shared clonotypes between healthy human individuals. Study details: Each donor had three CD4 naive, three CD4 memory, two CD8 naive and one CD8 memory plate. Overall study findings and caveats: Compared with memory subsets, naive subsets generally had larger estimated richness.

Trimming pared 0 bases from V and 2 bases from J, leaving 14 bases between. This CDR3 region has 17 residues. Germline V gene sequence: CDR1 SGHNT, CDR2 YYREEE (reference sequence). In the authors' workflow: There were no quality scores in the junction-only immunoSEQ sequences, so filtering differed. Method: immunoSEQ multiplex PCR; TCRdb's copy keeps in-frame clones and lacks some. The DNA gave D and trimming, while V, J and clone size come from that table. The top ten hold around 1.5% of the sample, which has approximately 980,000 clones, approximately 80% seen once. What was sequenced was memory CD4+ T cells sorted from blood. Specified subset: CD45RA-negative fraction. V usage is TRBV5-4 and J usage is TRBJ2-2; D is ambiguous. The TCR sequence derives from a man between 18 and 35 years old in good health. The chain's CDR3 is CASSLGTAPYNTGELFF. The CDR3, as DNA: TGTGCCAGCAGCTTGGGAACGGCCCCCTATAACACCGGGGAGCTGTTTTTT. Full variable domain (remainder filled in from reference TRBV5-4 and TRBJ2-2): ETGVTQSPTHLIKTRGQQVTLRCSSQSGHNTVSWYQQALGQGPQFIFQYYREEENGRGNFPPRFSGLQFPNYSSELNVNALELDDSALYLCASSLGTAPYNTGELFFGEGSRLTVL.